This T cell receptor beta chain was documented in a study of blood T cell repertoires in COVID-19. Clones were sequenced by immunoSEQ multiplex PCR, and TCRdb holds only the in-frame ones, with some missing. The sample has more than 250,000 clones, approximately 89% seen once; the top ten hold 1.5% to 2%. Only one count was recorded for this clone. Trimming removed 4 bases from V and 6 bases from J; junction bases left unmatched: 9. The CDR3 is 16 residues long. Germline CDR1 KGHDR, CDR2 SFDVKD. This clonotype originated in a woman aged 25 to 39 with COVID-19, enrolled during active disease. The chain employs TRBV24-1 and TRBJ2-1, with 9 bases that match TRBD1. The sequenced material came from peripheral blood. The CDR3 loop reads CATSDLGTGIGNEQFF. CDR3 DNA sequence: TGTGCCACCAGTGACCTCGGGACAGGGATTGGCAATGAGCAGTTCTTC.